This T cell receptor beta chain was obtained from a study of human T cells and chemical hapten exposure. The CDR3 consists of 14 residues. From germline, CDR1 is SGHDT and CDR2 YYEEEE. V shed 3 bases and J 5 bases; nucleotides not matched to a gene: 4. The library tagged individual cDNA molecules with unique molecular identifiers. Per the original data handling: Samples ranged from 23,224 to 690,600 TCRs, with a median of roughly 96,000. Each CDR3 protein gets one entry after TCRdb re-called the reads with MiXCR. The V and J calls were determined by TCRdb, not by the authors. The sample yields 2,500 to 4,000 distinct CDR3 sequences, around 53% seen once. Unfractionated whole blood was the source from which total RNA was extracted.

The V gene is TRBV5-6, the J gene TRBJ2-5; TRBD1 matches 10 bases. The receptor's source is a human donor who had alopecia or was a healthy volunteer (not recorded which). Some clones in this sample may be carry-over from other donors' samples. This table probably holds off-target reads from a library built for another chain. Sequencing input: whole blood. The CDR3 DNA reads TGTGCCAGCAGCTCGACAGGGGGCCGTGAGACCCAGTACTTC. Its translation: CASSSTGGRETQYF.